The source of this T cell receptor (beta chain) is a study of blood T cell repertoires in COVID-19. For the study at large: Whether acute or convalescent, the COVID-19 samples came from the United States, Italy and Spain. From T cells, B-cell-depleted T cells, or PBMCs came the material, which was cDNA or gDNA.

Germline V gene sequence: CDR1 SNHLY, CDR2 FYNNEI. CDR3 length: 14 residues. The junction had 7 bases not matched to a gene; V was cut back by 3 bases and J by 6 bases. Authors' methods: Estimation of nucleated cell counts was performed using reference gene primer amplification. Here immunoSEQ multiplex PCR was the method, and the copy in TCRdb shows in-frame clones only, minus some. That table supplies the V and J calls and clone size; D and trimming were determined from the DNA. The data show approximately 150,000 clones, roughly 90% seen once. The sequencing input was peripheral blood. The rearrangement links TRBV2 to TRBJ2-7, with 8 bases aligning to TRBD2. The clonotype comes from a man between 65 and 80 years old with active COVID-19. In nucleotides, the CDR3 is TGTGCCAGCAGTGAGTCGGGACTAGTAGGCGAGCAGTACTTC. It codes for CASSESGLVGEQYF.